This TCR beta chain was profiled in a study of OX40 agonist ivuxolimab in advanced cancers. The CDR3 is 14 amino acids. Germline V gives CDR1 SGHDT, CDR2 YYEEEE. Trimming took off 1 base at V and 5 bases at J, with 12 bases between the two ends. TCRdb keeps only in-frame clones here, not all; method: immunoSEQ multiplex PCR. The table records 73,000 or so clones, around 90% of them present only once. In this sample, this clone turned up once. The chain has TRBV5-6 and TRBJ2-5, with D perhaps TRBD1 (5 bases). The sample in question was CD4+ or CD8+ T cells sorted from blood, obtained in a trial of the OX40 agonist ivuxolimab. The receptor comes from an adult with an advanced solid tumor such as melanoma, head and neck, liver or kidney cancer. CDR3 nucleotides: TGTGCCAGCAGCTTGAGGGCAGGGAAGGAGACCCAGTACTTC. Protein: CASSLRAGKETQYF.